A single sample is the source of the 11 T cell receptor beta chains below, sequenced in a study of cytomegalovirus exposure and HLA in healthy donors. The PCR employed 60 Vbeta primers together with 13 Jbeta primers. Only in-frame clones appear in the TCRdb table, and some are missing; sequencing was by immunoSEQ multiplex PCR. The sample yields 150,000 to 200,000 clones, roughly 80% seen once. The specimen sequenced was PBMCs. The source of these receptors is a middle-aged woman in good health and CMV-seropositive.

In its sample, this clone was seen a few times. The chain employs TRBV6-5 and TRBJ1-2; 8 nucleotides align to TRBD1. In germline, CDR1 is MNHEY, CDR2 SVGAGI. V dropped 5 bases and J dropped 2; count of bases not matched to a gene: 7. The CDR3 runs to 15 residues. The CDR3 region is CASSRGQGQNYGYTF. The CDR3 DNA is TGTGCCAGCAGTCGAGGACAGGGCCAGAACTATGGCTACACCTTC.

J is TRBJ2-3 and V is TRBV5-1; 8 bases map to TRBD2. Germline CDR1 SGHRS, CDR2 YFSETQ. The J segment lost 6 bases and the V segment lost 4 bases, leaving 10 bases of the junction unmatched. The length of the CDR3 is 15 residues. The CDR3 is CASSPQRELGDTQYF. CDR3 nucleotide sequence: TGCGCCAGCAGCCCGCAGCGGGAGCTCGGGGATACGCAGTATTTT.

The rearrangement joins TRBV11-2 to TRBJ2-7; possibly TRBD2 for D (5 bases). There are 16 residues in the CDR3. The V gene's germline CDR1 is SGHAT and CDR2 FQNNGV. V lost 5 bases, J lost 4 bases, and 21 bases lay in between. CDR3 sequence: CASSPALAIALYEQYF. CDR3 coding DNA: TGTGCCAGCAGCCCCGCGCTAGCAATAGCCTTATACGAGCAGTACTTC. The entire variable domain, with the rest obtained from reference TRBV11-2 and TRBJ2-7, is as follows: EAGVAQSPRYKIIEKRQSVAFWCNPISGHATLYWYQQILGQGPKLLIQFQNNGVVDDSQLPKDRFSAERLKGVDSTLKIQPAKLEDSAVYLCASSPALAIALYEQYFGPGTRLTVT.

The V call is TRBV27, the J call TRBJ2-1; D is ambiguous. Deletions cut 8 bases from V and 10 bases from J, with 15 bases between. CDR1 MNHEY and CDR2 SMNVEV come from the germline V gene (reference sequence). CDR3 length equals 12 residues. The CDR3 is CASGPTGWEQFF. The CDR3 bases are TGTGCCAGCGGGCCCACTGGATGGGAGCAGTTCTTC.

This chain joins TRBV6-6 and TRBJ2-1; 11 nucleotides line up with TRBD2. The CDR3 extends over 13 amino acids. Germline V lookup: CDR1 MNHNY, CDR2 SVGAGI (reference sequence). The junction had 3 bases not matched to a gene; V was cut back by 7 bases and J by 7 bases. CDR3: CASTRLAGNEQFF. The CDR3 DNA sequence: TGTGCCAGCACCAGACTAGCGGGAAATGAGCAGTTCTTC.

The CDR3: CASSLSSITTNEKLFF. Written as DNA, the CDR3 is TGTGCCAGCAGTTTATCATCCATCACAACTAATGAAAAACTGTTTTTT. V usage is TRBV27 and J usage is TRBJ1-4; D is undetermined. The CDR3 runs to 16 residues. Germline V gives CDR1 MNHEY, CDR2 SMNVEV (reference sequence). Trimming removed 0 bases from V and 0 bases from J, with 8 bases in between.

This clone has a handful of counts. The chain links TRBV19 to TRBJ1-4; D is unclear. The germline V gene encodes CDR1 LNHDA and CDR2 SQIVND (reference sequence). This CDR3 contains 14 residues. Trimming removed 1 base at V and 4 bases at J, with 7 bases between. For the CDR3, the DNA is TGTGCCAGTAGTATAGTTGGCGGTAATGAAAAACTGTTTTTT. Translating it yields CASSIVGGNEKLFF.

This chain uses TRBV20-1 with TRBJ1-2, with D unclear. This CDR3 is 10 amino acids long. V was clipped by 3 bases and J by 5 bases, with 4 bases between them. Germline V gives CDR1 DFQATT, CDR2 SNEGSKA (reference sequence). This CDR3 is CSASIYGYTF. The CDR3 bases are TGCAGTGCTAGTATTTATGGCTACACCTTC.

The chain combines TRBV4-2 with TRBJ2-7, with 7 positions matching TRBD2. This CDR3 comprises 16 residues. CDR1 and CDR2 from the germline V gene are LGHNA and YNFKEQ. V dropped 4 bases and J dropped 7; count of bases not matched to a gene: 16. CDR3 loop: CASSPRRAGDSGEQYF. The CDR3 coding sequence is TGTGCCAGCAGCCCCCGACGCGCGGGGGATTCGGGGGAGCAGTACTTC.

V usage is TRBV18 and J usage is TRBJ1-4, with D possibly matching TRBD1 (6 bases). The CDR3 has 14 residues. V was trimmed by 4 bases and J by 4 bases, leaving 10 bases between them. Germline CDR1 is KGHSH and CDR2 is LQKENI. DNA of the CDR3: TGTGCCAGCTCACGCGGACAGAATAATGAAAAACTGTTTTTT. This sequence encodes CASSRGQNNEKLFF.

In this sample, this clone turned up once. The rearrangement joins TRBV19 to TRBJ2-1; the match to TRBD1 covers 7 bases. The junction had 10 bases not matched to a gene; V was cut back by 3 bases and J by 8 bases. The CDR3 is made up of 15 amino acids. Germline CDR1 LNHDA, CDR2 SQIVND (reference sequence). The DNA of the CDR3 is TGTGCCAGTAGTATCTGGACAGGTTCGGAGGATGAGCAGTTCTTC. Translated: CASSIWTGSEDEQFF.